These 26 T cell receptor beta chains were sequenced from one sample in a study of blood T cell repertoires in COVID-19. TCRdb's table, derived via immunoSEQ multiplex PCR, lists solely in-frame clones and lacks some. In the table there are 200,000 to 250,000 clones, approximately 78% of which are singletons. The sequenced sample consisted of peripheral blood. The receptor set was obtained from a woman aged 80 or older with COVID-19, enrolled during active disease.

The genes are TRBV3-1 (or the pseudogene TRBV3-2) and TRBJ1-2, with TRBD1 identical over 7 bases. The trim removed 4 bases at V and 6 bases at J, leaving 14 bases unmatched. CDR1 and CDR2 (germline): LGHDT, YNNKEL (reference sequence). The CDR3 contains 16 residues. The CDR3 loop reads CASSLSLNRGKDGYTF. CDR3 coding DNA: TGTGCCAGCAGCCTCTCTCTGAACAGGGGTAAGGATGGCTACACCTTC.

The CDR3 loop reads CASRSGTGGTEAFF. The CDR3 DNA reads as TGTGCCAGCAGGTCCGGGACAGGGGGCACTGAAGCTTTCTTT. V usage is TRBV6-6 and J usage is TRBJ1-1, with 11 bases aligning to TRBD1. CDR3 length equals 14 residues. CDR1 is MNHNY and CDR2 is SVGAGI in the germline V gene (reference sequence). V was clipped by 6 bases and J by 4 bases; unmatched bases: 4.

This CDR3 reads CASSRTSGSTDTQYF. Here the CDR3 DNA reads TGCGCCAGCAGCAGGACTAGCGGAAGCACAGATACGCAGTATTTT. The chain links TRBV5-1 to TRBJ2-3, with TRBD2 matching over 10 bases. The CDR3 runs 15 residues. CDR1 is SGHRS and CDR2 is YFSETQ in the germline V gene. V trimming: 4 bases; J trimming: 0 bases; junction bases outside the gene matches: 2. The full variable domain, completed using reference TRBV5-1 and TRBJ2-3, is KAGVTQTPRYLIKTRGQQVTLSCSPISGHRSVSWYQQTPGQGLQFLFEYFSETQRNKGNFPGRFSGRQFSNSRSEMNVSTLELGDSALYLCASSRTSGSTDTQYFGPGTRLTVL.

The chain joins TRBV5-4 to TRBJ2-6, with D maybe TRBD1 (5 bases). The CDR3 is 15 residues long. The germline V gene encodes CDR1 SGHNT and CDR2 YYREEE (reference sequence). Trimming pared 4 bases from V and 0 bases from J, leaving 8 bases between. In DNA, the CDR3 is TGTGCCAGCAGCCGACAGATCTCTGGGGCCAACGTCCTGACTTTC. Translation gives CASSRQISGANVLTF.

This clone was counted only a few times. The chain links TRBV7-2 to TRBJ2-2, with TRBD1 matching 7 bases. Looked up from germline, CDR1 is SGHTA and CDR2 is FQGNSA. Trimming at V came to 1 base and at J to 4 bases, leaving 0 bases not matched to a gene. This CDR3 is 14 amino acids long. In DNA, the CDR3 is TGTGCCAGCAGCTTAGAGGGGGCCACCGGGGAGCTGTTTTTT. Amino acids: CASSLEGATGELFF.

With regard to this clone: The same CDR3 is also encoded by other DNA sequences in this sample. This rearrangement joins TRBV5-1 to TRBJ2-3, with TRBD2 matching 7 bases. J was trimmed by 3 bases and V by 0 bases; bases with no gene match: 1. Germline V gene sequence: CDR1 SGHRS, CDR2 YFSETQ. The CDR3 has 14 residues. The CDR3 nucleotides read TGCGCCAGCAGCTTGGCTAGCGGAACAGATACGCAGTATTTT. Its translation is CASSLASGTDTQYF. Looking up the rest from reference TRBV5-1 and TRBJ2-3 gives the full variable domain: KAGVTQTPRYLIKTRGQQVTLSCSPISGHRSVSWYQQTPGQGLQFLFEYFSETQRNKGNFPGRFSGRQFSNSRSEMNVSTLELGDSALYLCASSLASGTDTQYFGPGTRLTVL.

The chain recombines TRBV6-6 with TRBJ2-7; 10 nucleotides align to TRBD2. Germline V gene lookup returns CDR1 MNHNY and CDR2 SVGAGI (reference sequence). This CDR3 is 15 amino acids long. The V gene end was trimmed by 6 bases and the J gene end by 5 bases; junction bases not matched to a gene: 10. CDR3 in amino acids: CASRGLSGGVHEQYF. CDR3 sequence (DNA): TGTGCCAGCAGAGGGCTCAGCGGGGGGGTACACGAGCAGTACTTC.

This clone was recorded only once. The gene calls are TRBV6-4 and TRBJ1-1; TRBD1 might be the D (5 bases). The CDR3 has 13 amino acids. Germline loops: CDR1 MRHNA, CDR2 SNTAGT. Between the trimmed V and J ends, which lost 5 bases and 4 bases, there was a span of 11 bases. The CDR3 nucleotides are TGTGCCAGCAGTTCGGGGGTGGGCACTGAAGCTTTCTTT. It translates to CASSSGVGTEAFF.

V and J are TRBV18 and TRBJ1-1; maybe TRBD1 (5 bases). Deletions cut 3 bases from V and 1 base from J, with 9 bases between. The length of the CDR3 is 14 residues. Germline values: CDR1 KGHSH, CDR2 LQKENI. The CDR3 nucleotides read TGTGCCAGCTCACCTGCCGGGGGGAACACTGAAGCTTTCTTT. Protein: CASSPAGGNTEAFF. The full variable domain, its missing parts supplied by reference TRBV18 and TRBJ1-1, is NAGVMQNPRHLVRRRGQEARLRCSPMKGHSHVYWYRQLPEEGLKFMVYLQKENIIDESGMPKERFSAEFPKEGPSILRIQQVVRGDSAAYFCASSPAGGNTEAFFGQGTRLTVV.

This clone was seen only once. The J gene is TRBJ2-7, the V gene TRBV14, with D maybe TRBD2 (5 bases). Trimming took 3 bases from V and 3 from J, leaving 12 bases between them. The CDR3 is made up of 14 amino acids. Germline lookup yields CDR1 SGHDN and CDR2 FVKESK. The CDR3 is CASSQIGLRYEQYF. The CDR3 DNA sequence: TGTGCCAGCAGCCAGATAGGACTCCGCTACGAGCAGTACTTC.

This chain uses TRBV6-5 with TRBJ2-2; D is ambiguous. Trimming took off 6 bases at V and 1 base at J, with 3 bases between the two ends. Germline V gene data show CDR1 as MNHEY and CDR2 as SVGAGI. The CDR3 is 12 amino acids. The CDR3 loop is CASSRNTGELFF. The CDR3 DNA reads TGTGCCAGCAGCCGGAACACCGGGGAGCTGTTTTTT.

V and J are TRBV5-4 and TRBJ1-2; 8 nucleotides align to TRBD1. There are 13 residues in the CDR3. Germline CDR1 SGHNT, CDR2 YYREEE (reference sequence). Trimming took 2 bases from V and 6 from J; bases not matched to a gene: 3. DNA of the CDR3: TGTGCCAGCAGCTTTGACAGGGGAGATGGCTACACCTTC. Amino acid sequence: CASSFDRGDGYTF.

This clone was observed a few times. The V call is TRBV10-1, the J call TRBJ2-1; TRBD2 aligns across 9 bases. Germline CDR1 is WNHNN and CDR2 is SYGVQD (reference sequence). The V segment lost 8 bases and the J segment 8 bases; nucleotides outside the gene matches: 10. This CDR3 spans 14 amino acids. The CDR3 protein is CASGTKREVDEQFF. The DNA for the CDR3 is TGCGCCAGCGGGACTAAGCGGGAGGTCGATGAGCAGTTCTTC.

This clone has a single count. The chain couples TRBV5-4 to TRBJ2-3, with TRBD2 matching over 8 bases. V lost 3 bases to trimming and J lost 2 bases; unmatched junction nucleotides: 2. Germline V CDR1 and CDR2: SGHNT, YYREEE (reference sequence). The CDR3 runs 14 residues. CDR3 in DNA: TGTGCCAGCAGCTCGGGAGGGTACACAGATACGCAGTATTTT. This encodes CASSSGGYTDTQYF.

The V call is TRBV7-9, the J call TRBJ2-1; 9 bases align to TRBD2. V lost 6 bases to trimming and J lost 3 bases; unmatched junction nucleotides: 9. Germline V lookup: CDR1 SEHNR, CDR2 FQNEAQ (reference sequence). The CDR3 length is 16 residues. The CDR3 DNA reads TGTGCCAGCAGACCTTGGGGGCGGGAGGGCTACAATGAGCAGTTCTTC. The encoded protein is CASRPWGREGYNEQFF.

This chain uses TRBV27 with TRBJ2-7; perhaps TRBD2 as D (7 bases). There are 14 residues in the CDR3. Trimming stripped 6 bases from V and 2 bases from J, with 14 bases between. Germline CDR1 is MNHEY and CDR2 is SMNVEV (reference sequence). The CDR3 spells CASSLGGRTYEQYF. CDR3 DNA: TGTGCCAGCAGCCTGGGGGGGCGCACCTACGAGCAGTACTTC.

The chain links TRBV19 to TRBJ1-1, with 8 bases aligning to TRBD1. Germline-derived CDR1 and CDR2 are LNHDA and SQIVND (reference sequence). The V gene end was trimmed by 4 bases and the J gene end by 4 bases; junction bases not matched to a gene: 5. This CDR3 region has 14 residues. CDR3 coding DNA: TGTGCCAGTAGTACCTTGGACAGGGTCACTGAAGCTTTCTTT. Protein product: CASSTLDRVTEAFF. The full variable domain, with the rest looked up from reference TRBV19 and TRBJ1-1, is DGGITQSPKYLFRKEGQNVTLSCEQNLNHDAMYWYRQDPGQGLRLIYYSQIVNDFQKGDIAEGYSVSREKKESFPLTVTSAQKNPTAFYLCASSTLDRVTEAFFGQGTRLTVV.

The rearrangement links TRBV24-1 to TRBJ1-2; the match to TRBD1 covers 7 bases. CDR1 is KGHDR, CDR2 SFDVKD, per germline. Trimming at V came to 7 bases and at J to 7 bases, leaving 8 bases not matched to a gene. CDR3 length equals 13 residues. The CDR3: CATSQGDHFGYTF. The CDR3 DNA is TGTGCCACCAGCCAGGGGGATCACTTTGGCTACACCTTC.

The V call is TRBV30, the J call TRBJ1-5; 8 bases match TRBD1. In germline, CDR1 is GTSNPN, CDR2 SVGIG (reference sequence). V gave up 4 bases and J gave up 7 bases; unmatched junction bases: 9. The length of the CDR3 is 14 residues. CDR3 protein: CAWKGQGGHQPQHF. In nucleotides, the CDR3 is TGTGCCTGGAAAGGACAGGGAGGACACCAGCCCCAGCATTTT.

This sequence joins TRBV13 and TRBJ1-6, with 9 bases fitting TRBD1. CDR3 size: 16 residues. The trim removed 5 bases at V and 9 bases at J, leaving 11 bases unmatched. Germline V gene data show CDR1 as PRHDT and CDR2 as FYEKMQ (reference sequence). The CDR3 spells CASSPRGGQGASPLHF. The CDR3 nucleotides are TGTGCCAGCAGCCCCCGGGGGGGACAGGGAGCTTCACCCCTCCACTTT.

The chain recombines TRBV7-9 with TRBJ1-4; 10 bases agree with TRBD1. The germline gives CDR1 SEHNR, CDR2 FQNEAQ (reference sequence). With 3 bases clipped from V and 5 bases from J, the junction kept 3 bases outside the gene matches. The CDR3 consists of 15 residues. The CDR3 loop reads CASSFGTGVNEKLFF. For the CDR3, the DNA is TGTGCCAGCAGCTTCGGGACAGGGGTGAATGAAAAACTGTTTTTT.

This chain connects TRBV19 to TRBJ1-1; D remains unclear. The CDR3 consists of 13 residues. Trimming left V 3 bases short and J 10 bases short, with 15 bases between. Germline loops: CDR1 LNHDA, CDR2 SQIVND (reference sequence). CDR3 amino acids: CASSIQAGGGAFF. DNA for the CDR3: TGTGCCAGTAGTATCCAGGCGGGTGGAGGAGCTTTCTTT.

This CDR3 reads CASSAKRLAGGPTDTQYF. CDR3 in DNA: TGTGCCAGTAGTGCCAAAAGACTAGCGGGAGGGCCCACAGATACGCAGTATTTT. The V call is TRBV19, the J call TRBJ2-3; TRBD2 matches 14 bases. With V trimmed by 5 bases and J by 2 bases, 9 bases remained unmatched. Germline V gene sequence: CDR1 LNHDA, CDR2 SQIVND (reference sequence). The CDR3 consists of 18 residues.

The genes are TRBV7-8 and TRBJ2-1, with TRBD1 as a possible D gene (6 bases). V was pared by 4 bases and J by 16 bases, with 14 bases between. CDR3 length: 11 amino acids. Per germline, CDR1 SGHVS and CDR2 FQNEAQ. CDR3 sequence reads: CASSSDSMSFF. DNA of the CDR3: TGTGCCAGCAGCTCGGACAGTATGTCCTTCTTC.

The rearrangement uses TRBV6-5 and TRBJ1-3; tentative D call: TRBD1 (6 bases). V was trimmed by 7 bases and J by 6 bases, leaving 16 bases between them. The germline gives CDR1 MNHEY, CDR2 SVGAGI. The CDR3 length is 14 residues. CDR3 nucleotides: TGTGCCAGCACTCCCGGACAGTTTTCAAACACCATATATTTT. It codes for CASTPGQFSNTIYF.

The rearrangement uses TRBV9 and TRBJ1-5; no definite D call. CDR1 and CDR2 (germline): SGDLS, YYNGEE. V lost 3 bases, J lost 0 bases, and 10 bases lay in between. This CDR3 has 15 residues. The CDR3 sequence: CASSAGGNSNQPQHF. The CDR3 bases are TGTGCCAGCAGCGCTGGAGGGAATAGCAATCAGCCCCAGCATTTT.